The source of this T cell receptor beta chain is a study of human T cells and chemical hapten exposure. The library put unique molecular identifiers onto individual cDNA molecules. TCRdb re-derived calls from the RACE reads in MiXCR, one entry per CDR3 protein. The sample shows approximately 60,000 distinct CDR3 sequences, about 10% of them seen only once. This clonotype was detected only a few times. Indicated time point: patch test 3, about 24 weeks after DPC sensitization. Treatment indicated: therapeutic diphenylcyclopropenone sensitization with weekly scalp DPC. This material consisted of whole blood, taken in connection with sensitization to the hapten diphenylcyclopropenone (DPC). This clonotype was obtained from a woman in her thirties with alopecia areata. Some clones in this sample may be carry-over from other donors' samples.

CDR3 bases: TGCAGTGCTAGAGAACTGGGGACAGGGGAGGCAGATACGCAGTATTTT. This sequence encodes CSARELGTGEADTQYF. V and J are TRBV20-1 and TRBJ2-3, with 10 positions matching TRBD1. The ends lost 0 bases at V and 4 bases at J; junction bases unmatched: 7. Germline assignment: CDR1 DFQATT and CDR2 SNEGSKA (reference sequence). The CDR3 contains 16 residues.